Shown below are 20 T cell receptor beta chains from a single sample sequenced in a study of control samples from healthy donors and cancer patients. Clones were sequenced by immunoSEQ multiplex PCR, and TCRdb holds only the in-frame ones, with some missing. The data hold about 220,000 clones, with over 90% observed a single time. Sequencing was performed on blood. The origin of the receptors is a man in his fifties or sixties in good health.

This chain connects TRBV5-1 to TRBJ2-3, with a weak D call TRBD2 (6 bases). This CDR3 spans 16 amino acids. Germline V CDR1 and CDR2: SGHRS, YFSETQ. V lost 0 bases and J 3 bases, leaving 14 bases between the germline ends. CDR3 in DNA: TGCGCCAGCAGCTTGGGTGTGGGGAGGAGAACAGATACGCAGTATTTT. It specifies CASSLGVGRRTDTQYF.

The J gene is TRBJ1-4, the V gene TRBV5-1, with D perhaps matching TRBD1 (5 bases). The CDR3 spans 13 residues. Germline assignment: CDR1 SGHRS and CDR2 YFSETQ. Trimming took off 0 bases at V and 7 bases at J, with 7 bases between the two ends. CDR3 coding DNA: TGCGCCAGCAGCTTGGTGAGGGGTGAAAAACTGTTTTTT. This encodes CASSLVRGEKLFF. Full variable domain (remainder filled in from reference TRBV5-1 and TRBJ1-4): KAGVTQTPRYLIKTRGQQVTLSCSPISGHRSVSWYQQTPGQGLQFLFEYFSETQRNKGNFPGRFSGRQFSNSRSEMNVSTLELGDSALYLCASSLVRGEKLFFGSGTQLSVL.

The chain has TRBV2 and TRBJ1-3; perhaps TRBD1 as D (5 bases). V lost 11 bases and J 2 bases, leaving 19 bases between the germline ends. CDR3 length equals 15 residues. The germline gives CDR1 SNHLY, CDR2 FYNNEI. The CDR3 is CASVGGREAGNTIYF. The CDR3 nucleotides are TGTGCCTCAGTCGGGGGGAGGGAGGCTGGAAACACCATATATTTT.

This rearrangement joins TRBV20-1 to TRBJ2-5; 9 bases match TRBD2. V dropped 3 bases and J dropped 4; count of bases not matched to a gene: 9. The CDR3 loop spans 15 amino acids. Germline-derived CDR1 and CDR2 are DFQATT and SNEGSKA (reference sequence). The CDR3 spells CSASKGGGARETQYF. CDR3 bases: TGCAGTGCTAGTAAGGGCGGGGGGGCGAGAGAGACCCAGTACTTC.

V and J are TRBV4-1 and TRBJ2-7; 7 bases are shared with TRBD2. The CDR3 covers 15 residues. Germline V CDR1 and CDR2: MGHRA, YSYEKL. After removal of 2 bases from V and 1 base from J, the junction contained 5 bases not matched to a gene. The CDR3 sequence: CASSQPTGGSYEQYF. The DNA of the CDR3 is TGCGCCAGCAGCCAACCCACGGGAGGTTCCTACGAGCAGTACTTC.

The rearrangement links TRBV6-5 to TRBJ1-5; D ambiguous. V lost 8 bases and J 5 bases, leaving 13 bases between the germline ends. This CDR3 contains 13 residues. Germline CDR1 MNHEY, CDR2 SVGAGI. The CDR3, as DNA: TGTGCCAGCGGGCGGACGAGTGATCAGCCCCAGCATTTT. Protein sequence: CASGRTSDQPQHF.

The V and J genes are TRBV5-1 and TRBJ1-1; TRBD1 matches 7 bases. CDR1 SGHRS and CDR2 YFSETQ come from the germline V gene. Trimming took 4 bases from V and 1 from J; bases not matched to a gene: 13. CDR3 size: 17 residues. The chain's CDR3 is CASSRPGTDQSNTEAFF. Here the CDR3 DNA reads TGCGCCAGCAGCAGACCCGGGACAGATCAATCGAACACTGAAGCTTTCTTT.

The chain joins TRBV7-9 to TRBJ2-5; no firm D call. Germline assignment: CDR1 SEHNR and CDR2 FQNEAQ (reference sequence). The CDR3 runs to 13 residues. The ends were cut back, 5 bases at V and 4 bases at J, with 11 bases in the middle. The chain's CDR3 is CASSPKGPETQYF. The CDR3 bases are TGTGCCAGCAGCCCTAAGGGTCCAGAGACCCAGTACTTC.

The chain has TRBV7-6 and TRBJ2-3; TRBD2 agrees at 11 bases. Germline assignment: CDR1 SGHVS and CDR2 FNYEAQ. The V and J ends lost 3 bases and 2 bases, in that order; junction bases with no gene match: 4. The CDR3 contains 16 residues. The CDR3 is CASSFLAGGTTDTQYF. The DNA for the CDR3 is TGTGCCAGCAGCTTCTTAGCGGGGGGGACCACAGATACGCAGTATTTT.

This chain uses TRBV10-2 with TRBJ1-1, with 10 bases aligning to TRBD1. The CDR3 totals 15 residues. V lost 7 bases to trimming and J lost 5 bases; unmatched junction nucleotides: 10. In germline, CDR1 is WSHSY, CDR2 SAAADI. For the CDR3, the DNA is TGCGCCAGCACCAAAAGACAGGGGGCGGCTACTGAAGCTTTCTTT. Amino acid sequence: CASTKRQGAATEAFF.

The chain links TRBV28 to TRBJ2-5; D gene ambiguous. Germline lookup yields CDR1 MDHEN and CDR2 SYDVKM. The V and J ends lost 9 bases and 7 bases respectively, with 12 bases between them. The CDR3 is made up of 11 amino acids. CDR3 in DNA: TGTGCCAGTTTCGGTCTGTGGACCCAGTACTTC. It specifies CASFGLWTQYF.

V gene TRBV12-3 or TRBV12-4 combines with J gene TRBJ1-2; no definite D call. Trimming took off 5 bases at V and 8 bases at J, with 12 bases between the two ends. CDR3 size: 12 residues. The CDR3 reads CASSTRSGGYTF. CDR3 bases: TGTGCCAGCAGTACCCGGTCGGGAGGCTACACCTTC.

This clone was seen just once. J is TRBJ1-4 and V is TRBV18; D remains ambiguous. Germline CDR1 reads KGHSH; CDR2 reads LQKENI. V lost 3 bases to trimming and J lost 5 bases, with 10 bases between them. The CDR3 loop spans 14 amino acids. The CDR3 coding sequence is TGTGCCAGCTCACCGGGGAGGGAAAATGAAAAACTGTTTTTT. As protein: CASSPGRENEKLFF.

This clone was recorded a few times. This chain joins TRBV18 and TRBJ2-1, with 7 bases fitting TRBD1. V trimming: 5 bases; J trimming: 6 bases; junction bases outside the gene matches: 13. Per germline, CDR1 KGHSH and CDR2 LQKENI. There are 16 residues in the CDR3. In nucleotides, the CDR3 is TGTGCCAGCTCATCCGACCGGGACAGAAATATCAATGAGCAGTTCTTC. Its translation: CASSSDRDRNINEQFF.

The V and J genes are TRBV18 and TRBJ1-3, with no clear D. Germline assignment: CDR1 KGHSH and CDR2 LQKENI. The CDR3 totals 13 residues. Deletions cut 3 bases from V and 5 bases from J, with 8 bases between. The CDR3 loop is CASSPYVRNTIYF. CDR3 DNA: TGTGCCAGCTCACCTTACGTGAGAAACACCATATATTTT. Together with reference TRBV18 and TRBJ1-3, the CDR3 gives the full variable domain: NAGVMQNPRHLVRRRGQEARLRCSPMKGHSHVYWYRQLPEEGLKFMVYLQKENIIDESGMPKERFSAEFPKEGPSILRIQQVVRGDSAAYFCASSPYVRNTIYFGEGSWLTVV.

This chain joins TRBV28 and TRBJ2-7, with D possibly being TRBD1 or TRBD2 (7 bases each). The length of the CDR3 is 15 residues. Germline CDR1 and CDR2: MDHEN and SYDVKM. V lost 6 bases, J lost 6 bases, and 21 bases lay in between. The CDR3 sequence: CASSPINDREGEQYV. The CDR3 DNA reads TGTGCCAGCAGCCCTATAAACGACAGGGAGGGCGAGCAGTACGTC.

This chain joins TRBV6-2 or TRBV6-3 and TRBJ2-1; D is unclear. The V end was cut by 6 bases, the J end by 7 bases, with 7 bases between. There are 11 residues in the CDR3. Germline CDR1 reads MNHEY; CDR2 reads SVGEGT. The CDR3, as DNA: TGTGCCAGCAGCTTAGGTAATGAGCAGTTCTTC. Protein: CASSLGNEQFF.

The V call is TRBV29-1, the J call TRBJ1-3; no clear D gene. Germline CDR1 is SQVTM and CDR2 is ANQGSEA. V was pared by 4 bases and J by 3 bases, with 7 bases between. The CDR3 contains 12 residues. In nucleotides, the CDR3 is TGCAGCGTTGCAGGAAATGGAAACACCATATATTTT. It specifies CSVAGNGNTIYF.

The chain uses TRBV16 and TRBJ1-3; D is unresolved. This CDR3 is 15 amino acids long. Trimming shortened V by 0 bases and J by 3 bases, and 9 bases separated the two germline ends. The germline gives CDR1 KGHSY, CDR2 FQNENV. The CDR3 loop is CASSQSDTFGNTIYF. In DNA form, the CDR3 reads TGTGCCAGCAGCCAATCAGACACATTTGGAAACACCATATATTTT.

The rearrangement links TRBV27 to TRBJ2-3; TRBD1 aligns across 8 bases. J lost 3 bases, V lost 7 bases, and 3 bases had no gene match. The CDR3 runs 13 residues. Looked up from germline, CDR1 is MNHEY and CDR2 is SMNVEV (reference sequence). Here the CDR3 DNA reads TGTGCCAGCACCCGGACAGGGACAGATACGCAGTATTTT. It encodes CASTRTGTDTQYF.